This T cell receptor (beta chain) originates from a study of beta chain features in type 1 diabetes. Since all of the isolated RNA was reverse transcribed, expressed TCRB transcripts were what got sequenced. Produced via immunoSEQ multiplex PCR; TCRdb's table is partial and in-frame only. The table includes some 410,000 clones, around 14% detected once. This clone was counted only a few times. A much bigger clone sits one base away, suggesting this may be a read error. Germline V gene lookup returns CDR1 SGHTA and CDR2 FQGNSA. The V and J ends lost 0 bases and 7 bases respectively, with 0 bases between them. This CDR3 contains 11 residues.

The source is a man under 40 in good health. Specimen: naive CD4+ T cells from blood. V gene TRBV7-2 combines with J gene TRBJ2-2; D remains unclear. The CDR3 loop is CASSLAGELFF. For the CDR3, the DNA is TGTGCCAGCAGCTTAGCCGGGGAGCTGTTTTTT.